Included here is one TCR beta chain sequence, with context. The data were obtained in a study of blood T cells in healthy people across ages. The wider study: With template switching, about one barcoded beta molecule was captured per two T cells.

Next came a second PCR, run for roughly 6 to 11 cycles, which used a sample-barcoded 5' primer along with a J-beta primer mix. Via MiXCR, TCRdb re-called the 5' RACE reads, giving one row per CDR3 protein. The sample carries 600,000 or so distinct CDR3 sequences, approximately 21% recorded once. Germline V gene sequence: CDR1 SGHRS, CDR2 YFSETQ. V lost 3 bases and J lost 1, with 13 bases in between. CDR3 length equals 15 residues. Researchers collected approximately 9.5 milliliters of peripheral blood from every single donor. This clonotype originated in a man between 65 and 85 years old in good health. V usage is TRBV5-1 and J usage is TRBJ2-5, with D perhaps TRBD1 (6 bases). Sequencing was performed on blood. CDR3 nucleotides: TGCGCCAGCAGCTCACAGGACAGATTCCAAGAGACCCAGTACTTC. This sequence encodes CASSSQDRFQETQYF.